This TCR beta chain was recovered during a study of blood T cell repertoires in COVID-19. The CDR3 totals 16 residues. The V and J ends lost 6 bases and 0 bases respectively, with 14 bases between them. Germline CDR1 reads KGHSH; CDR2 reads LQKENI. Profiling relied on immunoSEQ multiplex PCR, and the TCRdb table lists in-frame clones only, not all of them. The sample has hundreds of thousands of clones; around 89% are singletons. The chain combines TRBV18 with TRBJ2-2; D uncertain. The receptor's source is a woman in her twenties or thirties who had recovered from COVID-19. The sequenced material came from PBMCs or T cells enriched from blood (not recorded which). The CDR3 DNA is TGTGCCAGCTCGCAGACGGGTGGCGCGAACACCGGGGAGCTGTTTTTT. This codes for CASSQTGGANTGELFF. The full variable domain, rest sourced from reference TRBV18 and TRBJ2-2, is NAGVMQNPRHLVRRRGQEARLRCSPMKGHSHVYWYRQLPEEGLKFMVYLQKENIIDESGMPKERFSAEFPKEGPSILRIQQVVRGDSAAYFCASSQTGGANTGELFFGEGSRLTVL.